These 5 T cell receptor beta chains were all obtained from the same sample, sequenced in a study of cytomegalovirus exposure and HLA in healthy donors. The study ran its PCR with 60 Vbeta and 13 Jbeta primers. Some clones are missing from TCRdb's copy, which holds only in-frame ones; the method was immunoSEQ multiplex PCR. This sample has roughly 120,000 clones; 79% occur once, and the top ten carry roughly 4.3%. Sequencing was done on a sample of PBMCs. Receptors were obtained from a man in his thirties or forties in good health and CMV-seropositive.

The chain joins TRBV5-1 to TRBJ2-5, with TRBD1 identical over 8 bases. TRBJ2-7 matches the DNA end more closely, so the J call is doubtful. Germline CDR1 SGHRS, CDR2 YFSETQ. The CDR3 has 14 amino acids. CDR3 sequence (DNA): TGCGCCAGCAGCAACAGACAGGGGCGGCACGAGCAGTACTTC. Translation gives CASSNRQGRHEQYF.

V usage is TRBV5-6 and J usage is TRBJ2-2; 7 bases map to TRBD1. Trimming removed 4 bases from V and 7 bases from J; junction bases left unmatched: 10. The CDR3 length is 15 residues. Germline loops: CDR1 SGHDT, CDR2 YYEEEE. The CDR3 here is CASSQAGTDHGELFF. The CDR3 DNA sequence: TGTGCCAGCAGCCAGGCCGGGACAGATCACGGGGAGCTGTTTTTT.

The chain is built from TRBV19 and TRBJ2-7; TRBD2 matches 7 bases. This CDR3 contains 16 residues. Germline V lookup: CDR1 LNHDA, CDR2 SQIVND (reference sequence). Trimming cost V 7 bases and J 2 bases; bases outside gene matches: 14. The CDR3 reads CASTYSAAGDTYEQYF. In nucleotides, the CDR3 is TGTGCCAGTACTTATTCCGCCGCGGGAGATACCTACGAGCAGTACTTC.

This clone came up a few times. The V and J genes are TRBV30 and TRBJ2-1; D is perhaps TRBD2 (5 bases). V was clipped by 2 bases and J by 0 bases, with 5 bases between them. Germline values: CDR1 GTSNPN, CDR2 SVGIG (reference sequence). This CDR3 is built from 13 residues. For the CDR3, the DNA is TGTGCCTGGAGTCGGGACTCCTACAATGAGCAGTTCTTC. As protein: CAWSRDSYNEQFF.

The sample holds one count of this clone. Other DNA sequences of this sample code for an identical CDR3. The chain carries TRBV30 and TRBJ1-2; D unclear. This CDR3 has 12 residues. Germline V gives CDR1 GTSNPN, CDR2 SVGIG (reference sequence). V lost 2 bases, J lost 2 bases, and 6 bases lay in between. CDR3 nucleotides: TGTGCCTGGAGTACGGGAAACTATGGCTACACCTTC. This codes for CAWSTGNYGYTF.